Following are 4 T cell receptor beta chains from one sample sequenced in a study of shared clonotypes between healthy human individuals (dated by TCRdb to the early 2020s). The library was generated by the immunoSEQ multiplex PCR assay. Imported from immuneACCESS, the table was reduced by TCRdb to in-frame sequences with V and J called. These copies leave out some clones; in studies compared against another copy, an unresolved V gene accounts for under half, and the cause of the remainder is not known. The sample table holds 1,100,000 or so clones, of which approximately 80% were seen once. Approximately 0.5% of the sample is in the top ten clones. Input material: memory CD4+ T cells from PBMCs. What this sample's cell subset or site label stands for: CD45RA-negative fraction. These receptors all come from a man aged 18 to 30 in good health. Some clones in this sample may be carry-over from other donors' samples.

The V call is TRBV5-4, the J call TRBJ2-7; 7 bases map to TRBD1. This CDR3 comprises 15 residues. CDR1 is SGHNT and CDR2 is YYREEE in the germline V gene (reference sequence). V trimming: 4 bases; J trimming: 5 bases; junction bases outside the gene matches: 12. As DNA, the CDR3 is TGTGCCAGCAGCCCGGGGAGACAGGGTATTGACGAGCAGTACTTC. It translates to CASSPGRQGIDEQYF.

The chain employs TRBV10-3 and TRBJ1-2; no clear D gene. Between the trimmed V and J ends, which lost 4 bases and 0 bases, there was a span of 9 bases. In germline, CDR1 is ENHRY, CDR2 SYGVKD. The CDR3 has 14 residues. CDR3 residues: CAISADAANYGYTF. Here the CDR3 DNA reads TGTGCCATCAGTGCGGACGCAGCTAACTATGGCTACACCTTC.

The chain is built from TRBV15 and TRBJ2-7, with D tentatively TRBD2 (5 bases). This CDR3 region has 15 residues. Per the germline V gene, CDR1 is LNHNV and CDR2 is YYDKDF (reference sequence). V was pared by 3 bases and J by 0 bases, with 12 bases between. CDR3 DNA: TGTGCCACCAGCAGGGTCGGACTGTCCTCCTACGAGCAGTACTTC. It codes for CATSRVGLSSYEQYF.

This chain uses TRBV5-1 with TRBJ2-1, with a tentative D call TRBD1 (5 bases). CDR3 size: 17 residues. Germline CDR1 and CDR2: SGHRS and YFSETQ. The V gene lost 2 bases and the J gene lost 1 base, with 16 bases spanning the gap. This CDR3 is CASSLDPAGKSYNEQFF. For the CDR3, the DNA is TGCGCCAGCAGCTTAGATCCGGCAGGGAAGTCCTACAATGAGCAGTTCTTC. Full variable domain (rest looked up from reference TRBV5-1 and TRBJ2-1): KAGVTQTPRYLIKTRGQQVTLSCSPISGHRSVSWYQQTPGQGLQFLFEYFSETQRNKGNFPGRFSGRQFSNSRSEMNVSTLELGDSALYLCASSLDPAGKSYNEQFFGPGTRLTVL.